This T cell receptor (beta chain) was captured in a study of CD8 T cells in ankylosing spondylitis (dated by TCRdb to about 2017). About the full investigation: The study profiled T cell receptor beta repertoires in healthy donors and ankylosing spondylitis patients to find disease-linked TCR variants. The whole study cohort included roughly 110 healthy donors and 25 ankylosing spondylitis patients. Samples of peripheral blood were taken, and for ankylosing spondylitis patients, synovial fluid was collected as well. The paper as a whole reports these results and caveats: Some TCR beta motif variants had previously been reported in synovial fluid and blood of reactive arthritis patients, which suggested common disease-initiation mechanisms. Blood from ankylosing spondylitis patients appeared to be characterized by a TCR beta motif composed of 7 to 9 highly homologous amino acid variants. Significant enrichment of the disease-linked clones was reported in matched synovial fluid samples from ankylosing spondylitis patients. A CD8+ phenotype was shown by the disease-linked clones, which were found at relatively low frequencies in peripheral blood.

Sequencing was performed on an Illumina HiSeq 2500. Quantitative 5'-RACE with molecular barcodes was used to prepare TCR beta libraries. On the authors' methods: A new computational method based on a probabilistic model of VDJ rearrangement was used to identify disease-linked TCR variants. TCRdb reprocessing: public reads trimmed at Q25 with fastp, clones called with MiXCR, in-frame beta chains kept. A single entry per CDR3 protein holds the most common genes and DNA from its merged rows. TCRdb's processing, not the authors', yielded these V and J calls. The sample table contains 700,000 to 850,000 distinct CDR3 sequences; only one count was recorded for about 12% of them. In total, the top ten clones hold more than 0.5% of the sample. The V end loses 0 bases and the J end loses 0 bases, and a stretch of 12 bases separates them. The CDR3 runs 18 amino acids, cysteine and phenylalanine included. Only CDR3 DNA remains: 54 bases, in frame from the first base. The germline V gene specifies LGHNA as CDR1 and YSLEER as CDR2.

The table lists this clonotype with a few counts. There is no known antigen for this receptor. No qualities accompany the bases; no much larger clone lies one base away. The TCR comes from a male donor with ankylosing spondylitis. The sample was blood, either unsorted or a sorted T cell fraction (not recorded which). The V and J genes are TRBV4-3 and TRBJ2-6; no D gene can be assigned with confidence. At the DNA level, the sequence is TGCGCCAGCAGCCAAGAAAAGTTGATCACCTCTGGGGCCAACGTCCTGACTTTC. Its amino acids are CASSQEKLITSGANVLTF.